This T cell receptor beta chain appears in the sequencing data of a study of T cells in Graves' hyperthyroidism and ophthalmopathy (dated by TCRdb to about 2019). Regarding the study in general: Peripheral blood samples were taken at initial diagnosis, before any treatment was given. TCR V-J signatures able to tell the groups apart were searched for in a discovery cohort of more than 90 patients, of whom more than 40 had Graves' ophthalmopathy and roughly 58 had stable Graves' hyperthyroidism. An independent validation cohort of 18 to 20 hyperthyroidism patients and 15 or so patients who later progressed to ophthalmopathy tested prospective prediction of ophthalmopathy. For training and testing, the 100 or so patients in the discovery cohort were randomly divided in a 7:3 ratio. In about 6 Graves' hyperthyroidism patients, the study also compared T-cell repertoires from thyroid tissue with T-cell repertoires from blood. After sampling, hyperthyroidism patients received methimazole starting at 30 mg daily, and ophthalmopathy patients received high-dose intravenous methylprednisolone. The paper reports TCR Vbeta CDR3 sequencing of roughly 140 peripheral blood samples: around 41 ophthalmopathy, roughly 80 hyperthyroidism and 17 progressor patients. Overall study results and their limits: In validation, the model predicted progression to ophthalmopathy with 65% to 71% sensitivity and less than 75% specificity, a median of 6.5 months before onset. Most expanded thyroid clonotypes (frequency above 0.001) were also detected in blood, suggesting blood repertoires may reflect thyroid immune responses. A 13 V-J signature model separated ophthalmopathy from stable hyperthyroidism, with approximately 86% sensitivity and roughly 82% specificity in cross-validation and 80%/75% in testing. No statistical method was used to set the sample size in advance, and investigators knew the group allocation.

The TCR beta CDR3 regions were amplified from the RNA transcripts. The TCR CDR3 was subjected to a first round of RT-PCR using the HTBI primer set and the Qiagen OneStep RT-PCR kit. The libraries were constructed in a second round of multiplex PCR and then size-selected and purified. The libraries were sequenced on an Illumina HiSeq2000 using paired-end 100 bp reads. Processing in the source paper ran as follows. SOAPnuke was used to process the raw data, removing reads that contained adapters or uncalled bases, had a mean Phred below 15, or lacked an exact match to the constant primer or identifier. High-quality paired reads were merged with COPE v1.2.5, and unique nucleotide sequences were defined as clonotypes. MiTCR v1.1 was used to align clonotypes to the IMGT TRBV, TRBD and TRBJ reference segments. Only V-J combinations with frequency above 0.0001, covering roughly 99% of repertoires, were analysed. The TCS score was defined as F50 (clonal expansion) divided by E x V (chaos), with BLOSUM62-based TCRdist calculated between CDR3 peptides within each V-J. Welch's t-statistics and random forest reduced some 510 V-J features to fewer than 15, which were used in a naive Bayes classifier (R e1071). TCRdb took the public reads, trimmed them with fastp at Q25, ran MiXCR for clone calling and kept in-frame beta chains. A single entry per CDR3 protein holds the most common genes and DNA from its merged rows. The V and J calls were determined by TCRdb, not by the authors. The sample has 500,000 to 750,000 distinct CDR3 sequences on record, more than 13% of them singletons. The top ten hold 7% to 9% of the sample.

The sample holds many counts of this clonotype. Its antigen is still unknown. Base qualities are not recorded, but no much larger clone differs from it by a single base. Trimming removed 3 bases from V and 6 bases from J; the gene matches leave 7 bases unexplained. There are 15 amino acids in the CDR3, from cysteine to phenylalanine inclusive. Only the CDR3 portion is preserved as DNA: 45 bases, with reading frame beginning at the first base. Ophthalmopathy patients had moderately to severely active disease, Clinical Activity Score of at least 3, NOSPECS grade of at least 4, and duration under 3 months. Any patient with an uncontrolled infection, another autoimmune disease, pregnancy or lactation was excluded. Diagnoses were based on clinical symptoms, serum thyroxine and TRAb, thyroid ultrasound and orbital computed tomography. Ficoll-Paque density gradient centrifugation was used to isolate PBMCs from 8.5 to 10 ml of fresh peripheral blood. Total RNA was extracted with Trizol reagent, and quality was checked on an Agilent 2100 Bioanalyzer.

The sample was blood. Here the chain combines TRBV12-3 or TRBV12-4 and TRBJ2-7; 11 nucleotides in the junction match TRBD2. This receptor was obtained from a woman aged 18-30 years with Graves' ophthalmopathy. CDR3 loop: CASSLVAGGPIEQYF. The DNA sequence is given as TGTGCCAGCAGTTTGGTAGCGGGAGGGCCCATCGAGCAGTACTTC.